Listed below are T cell receptor beta chains from one sample, sequenced in a study of blood T cell repertoires in COVID-19. Assay used: immunoSEQ multiplex PCR; TCRdb lists only in-frame clones, some missing. Of 250,000 to 400,000 clones in the sample, approximately 87% were seen once. The material sequenced was PBMCs or T cells enriched from blood (not recorded which). These receptor sequences come from a woman aged 25 to 39 who had recovered from COVID-19. CDR3s include the opening cysteine and the closing phenylalanine or tryptophan. A D gene is named only where the DNA matches it firmly. Clone size is stated in some rows and not others, as once, few, many or a class when expanded.

V gene: TRBV4-1
D gene: -
J gene: TRBJ2-3
clone size: -
CDR3 DNA: TGCGCCAGCAGCCAAACCGGGACACCAGATACGCAGTATTTT
CDR3 protein: CASSQTGTPDTQYF

V gene: TRBV19
D gene: TRBD2
J gene: TRBJ2-7
clone size: once
CDR3 DNA: TGTGCCAGTAGTGCGGCGGGGGACCCCGGGAGGTCCTACGAGCAGTACTTC
CDR3 protein: CASSAAGDPGRSYEQYF

V gene: TRBV19
D gene: TRBD1
J gene: TRBJ1-1
clone size: -
CDR3 DNA: TGTGCCAGTAGAGACAGGGGGCGGGATGGGACTGAAGCTTTCTTT
CDR3 protein: CASRDRGRDGTEAFF

V gene: TRBV5-4
D gene: -
J gene: TRBJ2-3
clone size: -
CDR3 DNA: TGTGCCAGCAGCTTCCCGCCGCGGGAGTATTTT
CDR3 protein: CASSFPPREYF

V gene: TRBV7-2
D gene: -
J gene: TRBJ1-2
clone size: few
CDR3 DNA: TGTGCCAGCAGCCTACGACAGGCCGGGGGCTACACCTTC
CDR3 protein: CASSLRQAGGYTF

V gene: TRBV11-2
D gene: TRBD1
J gene: TRBJ1-2
clone size: -
CDR3 DNA: TGTGCCAGCAGCTTAGATTCGATCGGACAGGGGGTCTACGGCTACACCTTC
CDR3 protein: CASSLDSIGQGVYGYTF

V gene: TRBV3-1/TRBV3-2
D gene: -
J gene: TRBJ2-7
clone size: -
CDR3 DNA: TGTGCCAGCAGCCAAGTGAAGGGCAGGGAAGAGGACGAGCAGTACTTC
CDR3 protein: CASSQVKGREEDEQYF

V gene: TRBV4-1
D gene: -
J gene: TRBJ2-7
clone size: -
CDR3 DNA: TGCGCCAGCAGCCAAGGGTTCAGCGCAACCTACGAGCAGTACTTC
CDR3 protein: CASSQGFSATYEQYF

V gene: TRBV7-9
D gene: -
J gene: TRBJ2-2
clone size: -
CDR3 DNA: TGTGCCAGCTCATGGTGGCAGTCGAACACCGGGGAGCTGTTTTTT
CDR3 protein: CASSWWQSNTGELFF

V gene: TRBV28
D gene: TRBD2
J gene: TRBJ2-7
clone size: -
CDR3 DNA: TGTGCCAGCAGTTACACTAGCGGGGGGCGGGTCTTC
CDR3 protein: CASSYTSGGRVF

V gene: TRBV7-8
D gene: -
J gene: TRBJ2-7
clone size: -
CDR3 DNA: TGTGCCAGCAGCTTCGCGAGGGCCGAGCAGTACTTC
CDR3 protein: CASSFARAEQYF

V gene: TRBV6-4
D gene: -
J gene: TRBJ1-5
clone size: -
CDR3 DNA: TGTACGCAGCAGAGAGGGGGGGGCAATCAGCCCCAGCATTTT
CDR3 protein: CTQQRGGGNQPQHF